What follows are 10 T cell receptor beta chains derived from one specimen sequenced in a study of T-cell memory formation after mild COVID-19. TCRdb called the 5' RACE reads again in MiXCR, with one record for every CDR3 protein. The sample carries just over 200,000 distinct CDR3 sequences, more than 8% recorded once. Sequenced material: PBMCs or a T cell subset sorted from them (not recorded which). The receptors here all came from a man aged 18-30 years who had mild COVID-19 (a few samples of this study predate the infection). Cell type and time point are not known.

The chain has TRBV4-3 and TRBJ1-2, with D perhaps matching TRBD1 (5 bases). CDR1 is LGHNA and CDR2 is YSLEER in the germline V gene. Trimming shortened V by 3 bases and J by 4 bases, and 12 bases separated the two germline ends. The CDR3 runs to 14 residues. The CDR3 DNA reads TGCGCCAGCAGCCATTTACAGGAGGGCTATGGCTACACCTTC. Its translation: CASSHLQEGYGYTF.

The table lists this clonotype with many counts. The genes are TRBV11-2 and TRBJ2-7; the D gene is possibly TRBD1 (5 bases). Deletions cut 3 bases from V and 6 bases from J, with 15 bases between. Germline V gene sequence: CDR1 SGHAT, CDR2 FQNNGV. The CDR3 is 14 residues long. In DNA, the CDR3 is TGTGCCAGCAGCTTCCTTGCTGACAGTGGCGAGCAGTACGTC. Its translation is CASSFLADSGEQYV.

This clonotype was recorded many times. The V gene is TRBV4-1, the J gene TRBJ2-5; D unresolved. V gave up 1 base and J gave up 7 bases, with 16 bases separating them. The CDR3 covers 15 residues. Germline V lookup: CDR1 MGHRA, CDR2 YSYEKL. The CDR3 here is CASSQGRTPSTTQYF. In nucleotides, the CDR3 is TGCGCCAGCAGCCAAGGGCGGACGCCCTCAACGACCCAGTACTTC.

The table lists this clonotype with many counts. This chain links TRBV6-2 or TRBV6-3 with TRBJ2-1, with TRBD1 matching 7 bases. V shed 6 bases and J 0 bases; nucleotides not matched to a gene: 2. The CDR3 loop spans 14 amino acids. From germline, CDR1 is MNHEY and CDR2 SVGEGT. CDR3 DNA sequence: TGTGCCAGCAGAGGGACAGCCTCCTACAATGAGCAGTTCTTC. Translated, it gives CASRGTASYNEQFF.

A few counts support this clonotype. The V gene is TRBV20-1, the J gene TRBJ2-4; no clear D gene. Deletions cut 6 bases from V and 0 bases from J, with 6 bases between. CDR1 is DFQATT, CDR2 SNEGSKA, per germline (reference sequence). The CDR3 has 12 residues. This chain's CDR3 is CSAGRAKNIQYF. The CDR3 nucleotides are TGCAGTGCCGGTAGAGCCAAAAACATTCAGTACTTC.

The chain couples TRBV11-1 to TRBJ2-5; maybe TRBD1 (6 bases). The CDR3 runs 15 residues. The V gene's germline CDR1 is SGHAT and CDR2 FQDESV (reference sequence). Trimming stripped 2 bases from V and 4 bases from J, with 14 bases between. In nucleotides, the CDR3 is TGTGCCAGCAGCTTACCAGGGGTTGGGGTAGAGACCCAGTACTTC. Its translation is CASSLPGVGVETQYF. The whole variable domain, remainder taken from reference TRBV11-1 and TRBJ2-5, is EAEVAQSPRYKITEKSQAVAFWCDPISGHATLYWYRQILGQGPELLVQFQDESVVDDSQLPKDRFSAERLKGVDSTLKIQPAELGDSAMYLCASSLPGVGVETQYFGPGTRLLVL.

This clonotype was found a few times. The V gene is TRBV7-6, the J gene TRBJ2-1; 7 bases line up with TRBD1. This CDR3 has 18 residues. Germline V lookup: CDR1 SGHVS, CDR2 FNYEAQ. V was clipped by 0 bases and J by 0 bases; unmatched bases: 8. The CDR3 DNA follows: TGTGCCAGCAGCTTAGCCCCTAGGGGGCCAGGCTCCTACAATGAGCAGTTCTTC. Amino acids: CASSLAPRGPGSYNEQFF.

This clonotype was picked up a small number of times. The genes are TRBV9 and TRBJ1-2, with D possibly TRBD1 on 6 matching bases. This CDR3 contains 14 residues. Trimming left V 2 bases short and J 5 bases short, with 13 bases between. Germline V gene sequence: CDR1 SGDLS, CDR2 YYNGEE. CDR3 coding DNA: TGTGCCAGCAGCGTGTTGGACAGATTGTATGGCTACACCTTC. Amino acid sequence: CASSVLDRLYGYTF.

The chain has TRBV4-1 and TRBJ2-3; possibly TRBD1 for D (5 bases). V was clipped by 4 bases and J by 3 bases, with 8 bases between them. Germline V CDR1 and CDR2: MGHRA, YSYEKL. The CDR3 loop spans 13 amino acids. CDR3 nucleotide sequence: TGCGCCAGCAGCCGGGGCCAAACAGATACGCAGTATTTT. It translates to CASSRGQTDTQYF.

The genes are TRBV4-1 and TRBJ1-1; possible D gene TRBD1, 6 bases. This CDR3 has 14 residues. V lost 8 bases and J lost 7, with 20 bases in between. Germline V gives CDR1 MGHRA, CDR2 YSYEKL. The DNA for the CDR3 is TGCGCCAGCCGCTGGACAGATAAGGGGTTTGAAGCTTTCTTT. Translating it yields CASRWTDKGFEAFF.